What follows are 3 T cell receptor beta chains derived from one specimen sequenced in a study of T cells after yellow fever vaccination. TCRdb independently ran MiXCR on the 5' RACE reads; one entry per CDR3 protein. The table has about 360,000 distinct CDR3 sequences, over 5% seen once. The source material was PBMCs, sampled 5 days after the yellow fever booster vaccination. The origin of the receptors is a young man who received the YFV17D yellow fever vaccine.

CDR3 in DNA: TGCAGTGCTAGAGGGCTTATCGGGTGGTACACAGATACGCAGTATTTT. Amino acids: CSARGLIGWYTDTQYF. The rearrangement joins TRBV20-1 to TRBJ2-3; unclear D gene. Trimming took 1 base from V and 2 from J, leaving 16 bases between them. The V gene's germline CDR1 is DFQATT and CDR2 SNEGSKA (reference sequence). The CDR3 has 16 residues.

This clonotype was recorded at least ten times. The chain recombines TRBV29-1 with TRBJ2-7; possible D gene TRBD1, 6 bases. The CDR3 sequence is 14 residues long. Between the trimmed V and J ends, which lost 0 bases and 2 bases, there was a span of 11 bases. Germline CDR1 reads SQVTM; CDR2 reads ANQGSEA. DNA of the CDR3: TGCAGCGTTGAAGAAACAGGGCCAACCTACGAGCAGTACTTC. It specifies CSVEETGPTYEQYF.

This clonotype was recorded a few times. CDR3 protein: CSVVTTSNYGYTF. For the CDR3, the DNA is TGCAGCGTTGTAACCACTTCTAACTATGGCTACACCTTC. This chain uses TRBV29-1 with TRBJ1-2; D uncertain. The CDR3 extends over 13 amino acids. V lost 4 bases, J lost 0 bases, and 9 bases lay in between. CDR1 is SQVTM and CDR2 is ANQGSEA in the germline V gene.